A single sample is the source of the 24 T cell receptor beta chains below, sequenced in a study of Tregs in tolerant kidney transplant recipients. Clones were read by immunoSEQ multiplex PCR, and TCRdb kept only the in-frame ones, dropping some. In the table there are about 94,000 clones, approximately 93% of which are singletons. This material consisted of CD4+ T cells from blood, taken before the transplant. The receptor set was obtained from a human donor who received a combined kidney and bone marrow transplant.

The count of this clone is one. The chain has TRBV7-2 and TRBJ1-1; TRBD1 might be the D (6 bases). V gave up 7 bases and J gave up 4 bases, with 16 bases separating them. The CDR3 spans 14 residues. From germline, CDR1 is SGHTA and CDR2 FQGNSA. CDR3 sequence (DNA): TGTGCCAGCACCAGGGGATTGGCGAGCACTGAAGCTTTCTTT. Residues: CASTRGLASTEAFF.

This clone was seen only once. The V call is TRBV5-6, the J call TRBJ2-1, with D tentatively TRBD2 (6 bases). CDR1 and CDR2 (germline): SGHDT, YYEEEE. The CDR3 extends over 15 amino acids. The V end lost 5 bases, the J end lost 6 bases, and 18 bases lay between the germline ends. The CDR3 sequence: CASRQRATKTNEQFF. CDR3 sequence (DNA): TGTGCCAGCAGGCAGCGGGCGACCAAGACCAATGAGCAGTTCTTC.

The genes are TRBV6-1 and TRBJ1-2; D is undetermined. Trimming removed 2 bases from V and 3 bases from J, with 4 bases in between. The length of the CDR3 is 12 residues. CDR1 and CDR2 from the germline V gene are MNHNS and SASEGT. CDR3: CASSEIYYGYTF. The CDR3 nucleotides are TGTGCCAGCAGTGAAATCTACTATGGCTACACCTTC.

This clone occurred once. V is TRBV7-9 and J is TRBJ2-7; D gene unclear. Germline values: CDR1 SEHNR, CDR2 FQNEAQ (reference sequence). CDR3 length equals 14 residues. Trimming pared 2 bases from V and 0 bases from J, leaving 8 bases between. CDR3: CASSLSLSSYEQYF. In DNA, the CDR3 is TGTGCCAGCAGCTTAAGTCTCAGCTCCTACGAGCAGTACTTC. Full variable domain (remainder filled in from reference TRBV7-9 and TRBJ2-7): DTGVSQNPRHKITKRGQNVTFRCDPISEHNRLYWYRQTLGQGPEFLTYFQNEAQLEKSRLLSDRFSAERPKGSFSTLEIQRTEQGDSAMYLCASSLSLSSYEQYFGPGTRLTVT.

This clone appeared once. V gene TRBV5-1 combines with J gene TRBJ1-2; tentative D call: TRBD1 (6 bases). CDR3 length equals 15 residues. With 3 bases removed from V and 0 bases from J, the gap between germline ends came to 12 bases. In germline, CDR1 is SGHRS, CDR2 YFSETQ. The CDR3 sequence is CASSSGQLSNYGYTF. In nucleotides, the CDR3 is TGCGCCAGCAGCTCCGGACAGTTGTCTAACTATGGCTACACCTTC.

DNA of the CDR3: TGTGCCATCAAAGGGGACACTGAAGCTTTCTTT. Protein product: CAIKGDTEAFF. V gene TRBV10-3 combines with J gene TRBJ1-1, with a weak D call TRBD1 (5 bases). Germline CDR1 is ENHRY and CDR2 is SYGVKD. This CDR3 has 11 residues. V was pared by 7 bases and J by 3 bases, with 6 bases between.

The rearrangement uses TRBV6-6 and TRBJ2-3; D unclear. Germline CDR1 and CDR2: MNHNY and SVGAGI (reference sequence). V lost 6 bases to trimming and J lost 4 bases, with 8 bases between them. The CDR3 spans 12 residues. CDR3 amino acids: CASRFPADTQYF. The DNA of the CDR3 is TGTGCCAGCAGGTTTCCCGCAGATACGCAGTATTTT.

The CDR3 region is CASSTLTGGGDTIYF. The CDR3 DNA reads TGTGCCAGCAGCACCCTCACAGGGGGGGGAGACACCATATATTTT. The chain links TRBV9 to TRBJ1-3, with TRBD1 matching over 8 bases. Per germline, CDR1 SGDLS and CDR2 YYNGEE. The CDR3 spans 15 residues. The V segment lost 4 bases and the J segment 8 bases; nucleotides outside the gene matches: 11.

V and J are TRBV7-8 and TRBJ1-1; 9 nucleotides match TRBD1. Germline loops: CDR1 SGHVS, CDR2 FQNEAQ. The CDR3 sequence is 17 residues long. The junction had 9 bases not matched to a gene; V was cut back by 4 bases and J by 0 bases. The CDR3 protein is CASSSRQGGGMNTEAFF. The CDR3 DNA reads as TGTGCCAGCAGCTCGCGACAGGGGGGCGGGATGAACACTGAAGCTTTCTTT.

The rearrangement joins TRBV5-5 to TRBJ1-1; 10 nucleotides agree with TRBD1. With V trimmed by 1 base and J by 11 bases, 8 bases remained unmatched. This CDR3 is built from 14 residues. CDR1 is SGHKS and CDR2 is YYEKEE in the germline V gene (reference sequence). CDR3 residues: CASSLWDRGGVAFF. The DNA of the CDR3 is TGTGCCAGCAGCTTGTGGGACAGGGGTGGGGTGGCTTTCTTT.

This sequence joins TRBV19 and TRBJ2-5; 8 nucleotides match TRBD1. The V and J ends lost 5 bases and 1 base, in that order; junction bases with no gene match: 3. The CDR3 extends over 14 amino acids. CDR1 and CDR2 from the germline V gene are LNHDA and SQIVND (reference sequence). The CDR3 loop is CASSATGGQETQYF. CDR3 nucleotides: TGTGCCAGTAGTGCTACAGGGGGCCAAGAGACCCAGTACTTC.

J is TRBJ1-1 and V is TRBV18; 8 bases align to TRBD1. Germline lookup yields CDR1 KGHSH and CDR2 LQKENI. V trimming: 4 bases; J trimming: 0 bases; junction bases outside the gene matches: 4. CDR3 length: 15 residues. CDR3 nucleotides: TGTGCCAGCTCACGGCAGGGGGCATTGAACACTGAAGCTTTCTTT. This translates into CASSRQGALNTEAFF.

The V gene is TRBV6-1, the J gene TRBJ2-7; no definite D call. The CDR3 has 12 residues. V lost 6 bases to trimming and J lost 2 bases, with 8 bases between them. In germline, CDR1 is MNHNS, CDR2 SASEGT. The CDR3 coding sequence is TGTGCCAGCAGAGCCATTACCTACGAGCAGTACTTC. Protein product: CASRAITYEQYF.

The chain recombines TRBV11-3 with TRBJ1-5; D uncertain. The V and J ends lost 6 bases and 0 bases respectively, with 6 bases between them. CDR3 length: 13 residues. Germline V CDR1 and CDR2: SGHNT, YENEEA. CDR3 sequence (DNA): TGTGCCAGCAGGCACTATAGCAATCAGCCCCAGCATTTT. Translated: CASRHYSNQPQHF.

V is TRBV27 and J is TRBJ2-1; 11 bases are a match to TRBD2. The V gene end was trimmed by 5 bases and the J gene end by 7 bases; junction bases not matched to a gene: 7. The germline V gene has CDR1 MNHEY and CDR2 SMNVEV (reference sequence). The CDR3 has 15 residues. DNA of the CDR3: TGTGCCAGCAGTCCCCTAGCGGGGGGCCGGAATGAGCAGTTCTTC. It specifies CASSPLAGGRNEQFF.

Turning to this clone: The sample contains more than one DNA sequence encoding this CDR3. The chain uses TRBV5-4 and TRBJ2-3; 10 bases are a match to TRBD2. Losses at the gene ends were 1 base for V and 1 base for J; bases not matched to a gene: 3. The CDR3 has 16 residues. The germline V gene has CDR1 SGHNT and CDR2 YYREEE (reference sequence). The CDR3 region is CASSLILAGGTDTQYF. The CDR3 DNA reads as TGTGCCAGCAGCTTGATTCTAGCGGGGGGCACAGATACGCAGTATTTT.

This chain connects TRBV5-4 to TRBJ2-1, with D possibly being TRBD2 (6 bases). Germline loops: CDR1 SGHNT, CDR2 YYREEE (reference sequence). Trimming removed 3 bases from V and 1 base from J, with 11 bases in between. The CDR3 extends over 15 amino acids. CDR3 region: CASSSGTGSYNEQFF. The CDR3 DNA follows: TGTGCCAGCAGCTCCGGGACTGGTTCCTACAATGAGCAGTTCTTC.

The chain carries TRBV7-9 and TRBJ1-2, with 8 bases identical to TRBD1. The CDR3 runs 15 residues. The J segment lost 5 bases and the V segment lost 1 base, leaving 6 bases of the junction unmatched. In germline, CDR1 is SEHNR, CDR2 FQNEAQ (reference sequence). The CDR3 sequence is CASSLGGTGGYGYTF. In nucleotides, the CDR3 is TGTGCCAGCAGCTTAGGAGGGACAGGAGGATATGGCTACACCTTC.

The chain uses TRBV18 and TRBJ1-6; TRBD1 matches at 7 bases. The CDR3 contains 18 residues. Trimming at V came to 4 bases and at J to 0 bases, leaving 9 bases not matched to a gene. CDR1 and CDR2 from the germline V gene are KGHSH and LQKENI. The CDR3 sequence is CASSHSKTGSSYNSPLHF. CDR3 nucleotide sequence: TGTGCCAGCTCACACTCTAAGACAGGGAGCTCCTATAATTCACCCCTCCACTTT.

This chain joins TRBV20-1 and TRBJ1-2; weak D call: TRBD1 (6 bases). V lost 6 bases to trimming and J lost 5 bases, with 10 bases between them. This CDR3 region has 11 residues. Germline CDR1 DFQATT, CDR2 SNEGSKA (reference sequence). The CDR3: CSAWQGYGYTF. CDR3 DNA sequence: TGCAGTGCCTGGCAGGGGTATGGCTACACCTTC.

The chain joins TRBV28 to TRBJ2-1; a weak D match, TRBD2 (6 bases). Trimming left V 6 bases short and J 2 bases short, with 17 bases between. The CDR3 has 16 amino acids. The germline CDR1 and CDR2 sequences are MDHEN and SYDVKM. CDR3 coding DNA: TGTGCCAGCAGCCACCCCCTAGCGAAAACCTACAATGAGCAGTTCTTC. It is translated as CASSHPLAKTYNEQFF.

V is TRBV21-1 and J is TRBJ2-2; TRBD2 is taken as the D call from the table, unchecked against the DNA. TRBV21-1 is a recognized pseudogene. The CDR3 loop spans 18 amino acids. The CDR3 nucleotides are TGTGCCAGCAGCAAGCTCGCTAGCGGAGTTTCGGACACCGGGGAGCTGTTTTTT. This encodes CASSKLASGVSDTGELFF.

The chain employs TRBV18 and TRBJ2-7; D is possibly TRBD1 (5 bases). CDR3 length: 14 residues. Trimming shortened V by 4 bases and J by 2 bases, and 12 bases separated the two germline ends. The germline gives CDR1 KGHSH, CDR2 LQKENI. The CDR3 bases are TGTGCCAGCTCACGGCAGGGCCATACCTACGAGCAGTACTTC. Its protein product is CASSRQGHTYEQYF.

Worth noting for this clone: The conserved final phenylalanine or tryptophan is absent from the CDR3, which likely points to a read error. No DNA is shown, since the ends of the CDR3 on it are uncertain; the CDR3 is the one TCRdb lists. The chain recombines TRBV21-1 with TRBJ1-1; the table assigns TRBD1, which was not confirmed against the DNA. TRBV21-1 is labeled a pseudogene. The CDR3 region is 11 residues in length, termini included. This chain's CDR3 is CASSKTLSGHD.